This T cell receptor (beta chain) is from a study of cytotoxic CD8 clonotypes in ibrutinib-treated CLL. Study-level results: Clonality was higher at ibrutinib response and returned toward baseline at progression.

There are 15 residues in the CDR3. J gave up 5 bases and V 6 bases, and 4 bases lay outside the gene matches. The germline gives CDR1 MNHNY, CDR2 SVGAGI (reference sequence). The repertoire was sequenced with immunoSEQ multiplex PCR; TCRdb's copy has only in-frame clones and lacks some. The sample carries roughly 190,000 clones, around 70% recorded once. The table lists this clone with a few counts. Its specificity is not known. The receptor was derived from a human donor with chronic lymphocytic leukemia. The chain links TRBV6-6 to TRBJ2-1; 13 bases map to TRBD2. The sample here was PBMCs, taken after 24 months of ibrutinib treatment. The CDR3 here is CASSPGTSGNNEQFF. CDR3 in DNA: TGTGCCAGCAGCCCAGGGACTAGCGGGAACAATGAGCAGTTCTTC.